The 30 T cell receptor beta chains below come from one sample, sequenced in a study of T cells in Graves' hyperthyroidism and ophthalmopathy. Regions amplified from RNA transcripts were the TCR beta CDR3 regions. First-round RT-PCR with HTBI primers amplified the TCR CDR3 region. Each CDR3 protein gets one entry after TCRdb re-called the multiplex PCR reads with MiXCR. Seen here are just under 750,000 distinct CDR3 sequences, approximately 36% observed once, and the top ten hold around 30%. Material for sequencing was blood. Receptors were obtained from a woman aged 40-49 years with Graves' hyperthyroidism.

The rearrangement uses TRBV25-1 and TRBJ2-7; tentative D call: TRBD1 (5 bases). Germline CDR1 reads MGHDK; CDR2 reads SYGVNS. V was cut by 4 bases and J by 5 bases, with 12 bases left in between. The CDR3 totals 13 residues. This chain's CDR3 is CASSGGHLHEQYF. CDR3 bases: TGTGCCAGCAGTGGAGGACATCTTCACGAGCAGTACTTC.

The chain has TRBV29-1 and TRBJ1-2; weak D call: TRBD1 (5 bases). The germline V gene encodes CDR1 SQVTM and CDR2 ANQGSEA. The CDR3 totals 11 residues. With 8 bases removed from V and 6 bases from J, the gap between germline ends came to 13 bases. DNA for the CDR3: TGCAGCTTAGTCGGGGGTAATGGCTACACCTTC. Translation gives CSLVGGNGYTF.

This clonotype was observed a handful of times. The chain joins TRBV2 to TRBJ2-5; no reliable D call. Germline CDR1 SNHLY, CDR2 FYNNEI. With 1 base removed from V and 4 bases from J, the gap between germline ends came to 16 bases. The CDR3 loop spans 16 amino acids. CDR3 protein: CASSEVRQLDRETQYF. The CDR3 DNA reads TGTGCCAGCAGTGAAGTTCGGCAGCTAGACCGAGAGACCCAGTACTTC.

Notes on this clonotype: A much larger clone differs by one base, so this may be a read error. This chain connects TRBV20-1 to TRBJ1-2; D possibly corresponds to TRBD1 (6 bases). Looked up from germline, CDR1 is DFQATT and CDR2 is SNEGSKA (reference sequence). The length of the CDR3 is 13 residues. The V end lost 5 bases, the J end lost 5 bases, and 15 bases lay between the germline ends. The CDR3 loop reads CSAGVLQGYGYTF. CDR3 in DNA: TGCAGTGCTGGAGTACTACAGGGATATGGCTACACCTTC.

The rearrangement links TRBV4-3 to TRBJ2-7; maybe TRBD2 (6 bases). The V and J ends lost 4 bases and 0 bases respectively, with 16 bases between them. The CDR3 length is 16 residues. Germline V gives CDR1 LGHNA, CDR2 YSLEER. Written as DNA, the CDR3 is TGCGCCAGCAGCCGGGCCCTAGCGTTAGACTCCTACGAGCAGTACTTC. Amino acids: CASSRALALDSYEQYF.

There are many counts of this clonotype. The chain employs TRBV24-1 and TRBJ1-2; 8 bases match TRBD1. This CDR3 is 15 amino acids long. Germline-derived CDR1 and CDR2 are KGHDR and SFDVKD. The trim removed 4 bases at V and 4 bases at J, leaving 7 bases unmatched. CDR3 coding DNA: TGTGCCACCAGTGACTCAGGGGGCTCAATCTATGGCTACACCTTC. As protein: CATSDSGGSIYGYTF.

This chain connects TRBV10-3 to TRBJ2-2; D ambiguous. The germline V and J ends were trimmed by 10 bases and 0 bases, with 18 bases remaining between them. The CDR3 is 16 residues long. Germline V gene sequence: CDR1 ENHRY, CDR2 SYGVKD. For the CDR3, the DNA is TGTGCCAGTAGGATCGAGCGACCCGCGAACACCGGGGAGCTGTTTTTT. Translation: CASRIERPANTGELFF.

This clonotype was seen at least ten times. The chain combines TRBV25-1 with TRBJ2-1, with D uncertain. This CDR3 is built from 14 residues. Germline values: CDR1 MGHDK, CDR2 SYGVNS. The ends were cut back, 6 bases at V and 5 bases at J, with 14 bases in the middle. The CDR3 coding sequence is TGTGCCAGCAGACGAGGTGGTTGGGACAATGAGCAGTTCTTC. Residues: CASRRGGWDNEQFF.

The V and J genes are TRBV7-6 and TRBJ2-7; 9 bases match TRBD2. The end of the DNA is better explained by TRBJ2-1, so the J call may be wrong. The germline CDR1 and CDR2 sequences are SGHVS and FNYEAQ. This CDR3 region has 20 residues. In DNA, the CDR3 is TGTGCCAGCAGCTCCCCGTGGGCGGGGATGGCGGGAGGGCCTGACAATGAGCAGTTCTTC. It yields the protein CASSSPWAGMAGGPDNEQFF.

The chain is built from TRBV6-4 and TRBJ1-1; no clear D. In germline, CDR1 is MRHNA, CDR2 SNTAGT. The ends were cut back, 0 bases at V and 5 bases at J, with 22 bases in the middle. This CDR3 is built from 18 residues. The CDR3 loop reads CASSDSLREGGGCTEAFF. The CDR3 DNA sequence: TGTGCCAGCAGTGACTCCTTAAGGGAGGGAGGAGGTTGTACTGAAGCTTTCTTT.

The chain joins TRBV12-3 or TRBV12-4 to TRBJ1-6, with 9 positions matching TRBD1. The junction had 8 bases not matched to a gene; V was cut back by 6 bases and J by 8 bases. The CDR3 spans 15 residues. The chain's CDR3 is CASSLQGALDSPLHF. CDR3 coding DNA: TGTGCCAGCAGCTTACAGGGGGCGTTGGATTCACCCCTCCACTTT.

The chain employs TRBV10-3 and TRBJ2-2; 9 positions agree with TRBD1. Germline V gene lookup returns CDR1 ENHRY and CDR2 SYGVKD. V trimming: 6 bases; J trimming: 7 bases; junction bases outside the gene matches: 9. The CDR3 covers 15 residues. CDR3 DNA: TGTGCCATCAGCCCGAACCGGGACAGGGACGGGGAGCTGTTTTTT. Translating it yields CAISPNRDRDGELFF.

The chain couples TRBV12-3 or TRBV12-4 to TRBJ1-2; 7 positions agree with TRBD1. The V segment lost 3 bases and the J segment 5 bases; nucleotides outside the gene matches: 6. The CDR3 sequence is 14 residues long. Written as DNA, the CDR3 is TGTGCCAGCAGTTTCCCGGGACAGAATTATGGCTACACCTTC. It translates to CASSFPGQNYGYTF.

The table lists this clonotype with many counts. The V and J genes are TRBV10-1 and TRBJ2-2; D is undetermined. The CDR3 extends over 12 amino acids. Looked up from germline, CDR1 is WNHNN and CDR2 is SYGVQD (reference sequence). V dropped 10 bases and J dropped 7 bases, with 13 bases sitting between them. CDR3 residues: CATKIPGGELFF. The CDR3 DNA is TGCGCCACCAAGATCCCTGGCGGGGAGCTGTTTTTT.

V usage is TRBV19 and J usage is TRBJ2-5; 7 bases fit TRBD2. The CDR3 is made up of 14 amino acids. V lost 7 bases to trimming and J lost 2 bases; unmatched junction nucleotides: 7. Germline CDR1 LNHDA, CDR2 SQIVND (reference sequence). The CDR3 nucleotides read TGTGCCAGTAAGGGGAGGGACCCGCAAGAGACCCAGTACTTC. This translates into CASKGRDPQETQYF. Combining the CDR3 with reference TRBV19 and TRBJ2-5 gives the whole variable domain DGGITQSPKYLFRKEGQNVTLSCEQNLNHDAMYWYRQDPGQGLRLIYYSQIVNDFQKGDIAEGYSVSREKKESFPLTVTSAQKNPTAFYLCASKGRDPQETQYFGPGTRLLVL.

This clonotype was detected many times. The J gene is TRBJ1-5, the V gene TRBV28; the D gene is possibly TRBD1 (5 bases). CDR3 length: 13 amino acids. V was cut by 7 bases and J by 5 bases, with 12 bases left in between. Germline V lookup: CDR1 MDHEN, CDR2 SYDVKM. The CDR3 DNA is TGTGCCAGCACCTTGGGGACGCATCAGCCCCAGCATTTT. This encodes CASTLGTHQPQHF.

Comments on this clonotype: This sequence may be a read error, since a much larger clone differs from it by one base. CDR3 region: CVSLGPIRETQYF. CDR3 bases: TGTGTCAGTTTGGGACCAATTCGAGAGACCCAGTACTTC. V and J are TRBV7-9 and TRBJ2-5, with D perhaps being TRBD1 or TRBD2 (5 bases each). The CDR3 is 13 residues long. Germline V gene lookup returns CDR1 SEHNR and CDR2 FQNEAQ (reference sequence).

This clonotype was picked up many times. The genes are TRBV4-1 and TRBJ2-5; D not certain. This CDR3 has 11 residues. The V gene's germline CDR1 is MGHRA and CDR2 YSYEKL. V lost 8 bases, J lost 7 bases, and 11 bases lay in between. The chain's CDR3 is CASGLPGTQYF. The DNA of the CDR3 is TGCGCCAGCGGTCTGCCGGGGACCCAGTACTTC.

There are a few counts of this clonotype. This chain connects TRBV5-8 to TRBJ1-1, with D unclear. From germline, CDR1 is SGHTS and CDR2 YDEGEE. Trimming cost V 6 bases and J 4 bases, with 13 bases left between them. This CDR3 region has 13 residues. The CDR3 spells CASKVWIITEAFF. CDR3 sequence (DNA): TGTGCCAGCAAGGTCTGGATTATCACTGAAGCTTTCTTT.

The sample holds a few counts of this clonotype. This chain joins TRBV5-1 and TRBJ1-1, with TRBD1 identical over 8 bases. The germline CDR1 and CDR2 sequences are SGHRS and YFSETQ. The CDR3 contains 14 residues. J gave up 2 bases and V 4 bases, and 4 bases lay outside the gene matches. The CDR3 coding sequence is TGCGCCAGCAGCGCGGGACAGGCTAACACTGAAGCTTTCTTT. It encodes CASSAGQANTEAFF.

V is TRBV10-3 and J is TRBJ2-6, with 8 positions matching TRBD1. The CDR3 totals 14 residues. Trimming removed 10 bases from V and 1 base from J; junction bases left unmatched: 3. Germline values: CDR1 ENHRY, CDR2 SYGVKD. CDR3 protein: CATGGPSGANVLTF. The DNA of the CDR3 is TGTGCCACAGGGGGCCCATCTGGGGCCAACGTCCTGACTTTC.

This clonotype was recorded a few times. The V and J genes are TRBV19 and TRBJ1-6; D perhaps matches TRBD1 (5 bases). CDR3 length equals 21 residues. V was shortened by 3 bases and J by 6 bases, with 30 bases between the two germline ends. From germline, CDR1 is LNHDA and CDR2 SQIVND (reference sequence). The CDR3 loop reads CASSILHRDYTLGGVNSPLHF. DNA of the CDR3: TGTGCCAGTAGTATTTTACACCGGGACTATACATTAGGTGGGGTTAATTCACCCCTCCACTTT.

The chain uses TRBV7-8 and TRBJ1-5, with 10 bases that match TRBD1. Germline CDR1 SGHVS, CDR2 FQNEAQ. Trimming took 4 bases from V and 6 from J; bases not matched to a gene: 9. The CDR3 consists of 16 residues. DNA for the CDR3: TGTGCCAGCAGCTCCTTAGGCGGGACAGGGGCTCAGCCCCAGCATTTT. Its translation: CASSSLGGTGAQPQHF.

At least ten counts were recorded for this clonotype. The chain links TRBV7-9 to TRBJ1-2; maybe TRBD1 (6 bases). Trimming took off 1 base at V and 8 bases at J, with 17 bases between the two ends. The CDR3 covers 15 residues. The germline CDR1 and CDR2 sequences are SEHNR and FQNEAQ (reference sequence). In nucleotides, the CDR3 is TGTGCCAGCAGCTTAGACAGGGAGGCGTTGGGAGGCTACACCTTC. Translated, it gives CASSLDREALGGYTF.

V gene TRBV30 combines with J gene TRBJ1-5; 8 bases agree with TRBD1. The germline V gene has CDR1 GTSNPN and CDR2 SVGIG (reference sequence). V lost 0 bases, J lost 4 bases, and 2 bases stayed unmatched. CDR3 length: 14 residues. CDR3 loop: CAWSVGQGNQPQHF. As DNA, the CDR3 is TGTGCCTGGAGTGTCGGACAGGGAAATCAGCCCCAGCATTTT.

At least ten counts were recorded for this clonotype. This chain uses TRBV20-1 with TRBJ2-5; 8 nucleotides align to TRBD2. The germline CDR1 and CDR2 sequences are DFQATT and SNEGSKA (reference sequence). V shed 3 bases and J 5 bases; nucleotides not matched to a gene: 11. This CDR3 has 15 residues. The CDR3 is CSARAQREWSETQYF. The CDR3 DNA is TGCAGTGCTAGGGCCCAGCGGGAGTGGTCCGAGACCCAGTACTTC.

Of note for this clonotype: This may stem from a read error, because a much larger clone lies one nucleotide away. The gene calls are TRBV29-1 and TRBJ1-1; maybe TRBD1 (6 bases). The CDR3 runs to 13 residues. Looked up from germline, CDR1 is SQVTM and CDR2 is ANQGSEA. CDR3 loop: CNVPPQGNTEAFF. The CDR3 DNA follows: TGCAACGTTCCCCCACAGGGGAACACTGAAGCTTTCTTT. The full variable domain, rest sourced from reference TRBV29-1 and TRBJ1-1, is SAVISQKPSRDICQRGTSLTIQCQVDSQVTMMFWYRQQPGQSLTLIATANQGSEATYESGFVIDKFPISRPNLTFSTLTVSNMSPEDSSIYLCNVPPQGNTEAFFGQGTRLTVV.

The chain links TRBV4-3 to TRBJ2-6; 8 nucleotides line up with TRBD2. CDR1 and CDR2 from the germline V gene are LGHNA and YSLEER. This CDR3 has 19 amino acids. V was pared by 0 bases and J by 2 bases, with 9 bases of the junction left unmatched. CDR3 bases: TGCGCCAGCAGCCAAGATGGGGCAAGCGGGAGCCCTGGGGCCAACGTCCTGACTTTC. Translating gives CASSQDGASGSPGANVLTF.

This clonotype was seen a few times. One base away lies a much larger clone, so this may be a sequencing read error. V and J are TRBV10-3 and TRBJ2-6; D perhaps matches TRBD1 (5 bases). The CDR3 runs to 14 residues. The germline CDR1 and CDR2 sequences are ENHRY and SYGVKD. The DNA for the CDR3 is TGTACCAGCAGTTTGGGGCACGGGGCCAACGTCCTGACTTTC. Its translation: CTSSLGHGANVLTF.

The V gene is TRBV19, the J gene TRBJ1-1, with 12 nucleotides matching TRBD1. There are 16 residues in the CDR3. The ends lost 6 bases at V and 5 bases at J; junction bases unmatched: 10. CDR1 and CDR2 (germline): LNHDA, SQIVND (reference sequence). For the CDR3, the DNA is TGTGCCAGTAGATCCCGGGACAGGGGGCAATGGACTGAAGCTTTCTTT. It is translated as CASRSRDRGQWTEAFF. Complete variable domain (other parts from reference TRBV19 and TRBJ1-1): DGGITQSPKYLFRKEGQNVTLSCEQNLNHDAMYWYRQDPGQGLRLIYYSQIVNDFQKGDIAEGYSVSREKKESFPLTVTSAQKNPTAFYLCASRSRDRGQWTEAFFGQGTRLTVV.